The clone carrying this T cell receptor beta chain was detected many times. What it binds is not known. This entry belongs to a study of early T cells in non-severe SARS-CoV-2 infection. Study results and caveats: Clonotype matching in VDJdb favored anti-spike CD8 responses and did not capture private and CD4 specificities.

Germline V gene lookup returns CDR1 DFQATT and CDR2 SNEGSKA (reference sequence). V lost 6 bases to trimming and J lost 0 bases, with 9 bases between them. The CDR3 covers 12 residues. In the library, individual cDNA molecules carried attached unique molecular identifiers. TCRdb re-called the 5' RACE reads through MiXCR, storing one row per CDR3 protein. In the table there are tens of thousands of distinct CDR3 sequences, roughly 10% of which are singletons. This sequence joins TRBV20-1 and TRBJ2-7; no firm D call. This receptor was identified in an adult who was a healthcare worker with PCR-confirmed SARS-CoV-2 infection or an uninfected control (not recorded which). Material for sequencing was whole blood. CDR3 sequence: CSAPQSSYEQYF. The CDR3, as DNA: TGCAGTGCGCCACAGAGCTCCTACGAGCAGTACTTC.